The sequence of this T cell receptor (beta chain) was determined in a study of shared clonotypes between healthy human individuals. The study's findings and limits: Generation of non-shared clonotypes was less probable than generation of clonotypes shared by all four donors.

As to this clone: Its antigen is unknown.

Roughly 33,000 T cell genomes, or roughly 180 ng DNA, went into the sorted-subset replicate PCRs. Clones were read by immunoSEQ multiplex PCR, and TCRdb kept only the in-frame ones, dropping some. The sample yields roughly 1,600,000 clones, approximately 98.5% seen once. Germline V lookup: CDR1 SQVTM, CDR2 ANQGSEA. The CDR3 has 12 residues. V shed 7 bases and J shed 10 bases, with 17 bases lying between them. The sample was naive CD4+ T cells sorted from blood. Regarding subset: CD45RA+ positively selected. The J gene is TRBJ2-1, the V gene TRBV29-1; D uncertain. This clonotype was sampled from a man between 25 and 39 years old in good health. The CDR3 reads CSARSRVFEQFF. CDR3 nucleotide sequence: TGCAGCGCTCGAAGTCGGGTATTCGAGCAGTTCTTC.